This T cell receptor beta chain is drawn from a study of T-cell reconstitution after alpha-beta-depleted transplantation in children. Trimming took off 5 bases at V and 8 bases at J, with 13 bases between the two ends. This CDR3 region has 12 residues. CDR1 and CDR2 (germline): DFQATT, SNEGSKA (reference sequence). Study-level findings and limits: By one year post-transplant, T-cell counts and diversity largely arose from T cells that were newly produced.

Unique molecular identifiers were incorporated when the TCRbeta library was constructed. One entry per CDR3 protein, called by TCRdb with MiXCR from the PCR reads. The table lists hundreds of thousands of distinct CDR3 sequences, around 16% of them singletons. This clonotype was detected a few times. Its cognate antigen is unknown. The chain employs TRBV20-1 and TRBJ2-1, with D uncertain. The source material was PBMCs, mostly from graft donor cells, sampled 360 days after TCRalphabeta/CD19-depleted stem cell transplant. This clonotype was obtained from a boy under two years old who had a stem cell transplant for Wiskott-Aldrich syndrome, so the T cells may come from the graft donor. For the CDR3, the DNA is TGCAGTGCTCTTCTACTTTCGGATGAGCAGTTCTTC. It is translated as CSALLLSDEQFF.